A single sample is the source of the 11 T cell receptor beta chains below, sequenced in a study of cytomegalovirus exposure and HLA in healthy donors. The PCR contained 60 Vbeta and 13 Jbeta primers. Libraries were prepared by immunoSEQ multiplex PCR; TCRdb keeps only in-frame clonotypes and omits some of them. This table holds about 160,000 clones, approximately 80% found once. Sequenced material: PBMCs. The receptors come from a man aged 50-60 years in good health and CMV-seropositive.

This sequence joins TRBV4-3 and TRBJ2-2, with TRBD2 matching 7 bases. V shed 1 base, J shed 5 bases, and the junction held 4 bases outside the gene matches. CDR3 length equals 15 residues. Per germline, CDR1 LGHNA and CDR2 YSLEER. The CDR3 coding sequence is TGCGCCAGCAGCCAAGGTCAGGGAGGGACCGGGGAGCTGTTTTTT. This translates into CASSQGQGGTGELFF.

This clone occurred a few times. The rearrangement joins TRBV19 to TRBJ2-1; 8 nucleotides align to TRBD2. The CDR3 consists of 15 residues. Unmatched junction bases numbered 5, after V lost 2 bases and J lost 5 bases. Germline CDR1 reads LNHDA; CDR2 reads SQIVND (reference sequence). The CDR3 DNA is TGTGCCAGTAGTATACTAGCGGGTTTGAACAATGAGCAGTTCTTC. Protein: CASSILAGLNNEQFF.

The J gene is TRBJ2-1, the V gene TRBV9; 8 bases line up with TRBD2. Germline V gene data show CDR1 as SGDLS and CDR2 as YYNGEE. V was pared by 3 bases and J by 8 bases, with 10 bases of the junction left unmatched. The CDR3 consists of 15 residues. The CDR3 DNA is TGTGCCAGCAGCGACGTGAACGGGGGGGCAGATGAGCAGTTCTTC. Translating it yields CASSDVNGGADEQFF. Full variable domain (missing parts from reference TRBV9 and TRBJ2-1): DSGVTQTPKHLITATGQRVTLRCSPRSGDLSVYWYQQSLDQGLQFLIQYYNGEERAKGNILERFSAQQFPDLHSELNLSSLELGDSALYFCASSDVNGGADEQFFGPGTRLTVL.

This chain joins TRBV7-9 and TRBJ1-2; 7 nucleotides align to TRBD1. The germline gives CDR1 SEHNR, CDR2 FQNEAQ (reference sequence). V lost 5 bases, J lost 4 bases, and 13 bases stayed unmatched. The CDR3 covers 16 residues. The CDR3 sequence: CASSLNLGTDPYGYTF. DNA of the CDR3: TGTGCCAGCAGCCTTAATTTGGGGACAGACCCCTATGGCTACACCTTC.

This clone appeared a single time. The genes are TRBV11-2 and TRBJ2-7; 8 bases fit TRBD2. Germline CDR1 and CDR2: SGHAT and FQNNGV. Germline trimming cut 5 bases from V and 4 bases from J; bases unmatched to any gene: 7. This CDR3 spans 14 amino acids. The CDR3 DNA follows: TGTGCCAGCAGCCAGGGGACTAGTGGATACGAGCAGTACTTC. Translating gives CASSQGTSGYEQYF.

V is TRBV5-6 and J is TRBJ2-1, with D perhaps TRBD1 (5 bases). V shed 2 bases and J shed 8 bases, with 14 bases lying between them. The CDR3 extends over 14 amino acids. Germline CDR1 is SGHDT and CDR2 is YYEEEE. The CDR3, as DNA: TGTGCCAGCAGCTTAATTCAGGGCCGTCATGAGCAGTTCTTC. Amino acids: CASSLIQGRHEQFF.

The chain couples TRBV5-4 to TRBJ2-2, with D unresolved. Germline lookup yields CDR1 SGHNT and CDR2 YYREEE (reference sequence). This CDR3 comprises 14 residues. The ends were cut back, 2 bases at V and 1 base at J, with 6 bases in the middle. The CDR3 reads CASSFRQNTGELFF. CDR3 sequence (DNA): TGTGCCAGCAGCTTTAGACAGAACACCGGGGAGCTGTTTTTT.

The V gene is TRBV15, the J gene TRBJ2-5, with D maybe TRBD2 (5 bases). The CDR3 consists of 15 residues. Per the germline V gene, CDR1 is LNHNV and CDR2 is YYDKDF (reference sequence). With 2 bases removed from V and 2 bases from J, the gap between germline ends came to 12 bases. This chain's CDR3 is CATSRIRTSQETQYF. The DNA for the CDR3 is TGTGCCACCAGCAGAATCAGGACTTCACAAGAGACCCAGTACTTC. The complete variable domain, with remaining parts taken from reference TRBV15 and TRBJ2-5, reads DAMVIQNPRYQVTQFGKPVTLSCSQTLNHNVMYWYQQKSSQAPKLLFHYYDKDFNNEADTPDNFQSRRPNTSFCFLDIRSPGLGDTAMYLCATSRIRTSQETQYFGPGTRLLVL.

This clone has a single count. CDR3 coding DNA: TGTGCCAGCAGTGTAACTAATGCGGCAGGGGAGCAGTTCTTC. Its translation is CASSVTNAAGEQFF. The chain combines TRBV2 with TRBJ2-1; D perhaps matches TRBD1 (5 bases). V was cut by 4 bases and J by 10 bases, with 17 bases left in between. The CDR3 has 14 amino acids. The germline V gene encodes CDR1 SNHLY and CDR2 FYNNEI.

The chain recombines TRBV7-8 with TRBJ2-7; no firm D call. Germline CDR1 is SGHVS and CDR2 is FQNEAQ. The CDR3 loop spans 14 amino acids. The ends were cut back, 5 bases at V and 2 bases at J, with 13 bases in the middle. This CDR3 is CASSTRLYPYEQYF. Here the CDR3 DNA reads TGTGCCAGCAGCACCCGACTGTACCCCTACGAGCAGTACTTC.

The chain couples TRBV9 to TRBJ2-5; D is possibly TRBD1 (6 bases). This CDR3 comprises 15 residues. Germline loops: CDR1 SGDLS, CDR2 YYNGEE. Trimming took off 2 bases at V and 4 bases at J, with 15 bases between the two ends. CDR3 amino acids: CASSVFRDKRETQYF. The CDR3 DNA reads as TGTGCCAGCAGCGTTTTCCGGGACAAAAGAGAGACCCAGTACTTC.